This is a list of T cell receptor beta chains from one sample in a study of human T cells and chemical hapten exposure. TCRdb used MiXCR to reprocess the RACE reads, holding one entry per CDR3 protein. The repertoire includes about 160,000 distinct CDR3 sequences, 28% of them detected once, and 2.1% sits in the top ten. The sequenced sample was whole blood, obtained in connection with sensitization to the hapten diphenylcyclopropenone (DPC). These receptors originate from a woman aged 18-29 years with alopecia areata. Some clones in this sample may be carry-over from other donors' samples. CDR3s include the opening cysteine and the closing phenylalanine or tryptophan. D genes are given only for firm matches. Size is stated for part of the rows, as once, few or many counts, or as a class when the clone is expanded.

-	TRBV29-1	once	TRBJ2-7	CSAGEGSYEQYF	TGCAGCGCAGGAGAGGGATCCTACGAGCAGTACTTC
-	TRBV7-2	-	TRBJ1-1	CASSFGGTMNTEAFF	TGTGCCAGCAGCTTCGGAGGAACCATGAACACTGAAGCTTTCTTT
-	TRBV12-3/TRBV12-4	few	TRBJ2-5	CASSADSETQYF	TGTGCCAGCAGTGCGGACTCCGAGACCCAGTACTTC
-	TRBV7-2	-	TRBJ2-1	CASSLLRREQFF	TGTGCCAGCAGCTTATTAAGAAGGGAGCAGTTCTTC
TRBD1	TRBV7-2	few	TRBJ2-7	CASSLATGGSYEQYF	TGTGCCAGCAGCTTAGCCACAGGGGGCTCCTACGAGCAGTACTTC
-	TRBV5-6	-	TRBJ2-5	CASSSPYILTQYF	TGTGCCAGCAGCTCCCCGTACATCCTGACCCAGTACTTC
-	TRBV20-1	-	TRBJ1-2	CSASEPGAKDGYTF	TGCAGTGCTAGTGAACCCGGGGCCAAAGATGGCTACACCTTC
-	TRBV5-1	-	TRBJ1-2	CASSLVEGNYGYTF	TGCGCCAGCAGCTTGGTGGAGGGGAACTATGGCTACACCTTC
-	TRBV5-1	-	TRBJ2-1	CASSLSQGGWNEQFF	TGCGCCAGCAGCTTGTCCCAGGGGGGGTGGAATGAGCAGTTCTTC
TRBD2	TRBV27	few	TRBJ2-7	CASGRGLYEQYF	TGTGCCAGCGGGAGGGGTTTGTACGAGCAGTACTTC